This T cell receptor (beta chain) emerged from a study of T cell responses to AZD1222 COVID-19 vaccine. Whole-study results and caveats: No repertoire was sampled before or during the peak T cell response, only after it. CD4 TCRs covered the whole spike, strongest at regions 160-218 and 743-854.

This clone came up once. The target antigen is unknown. Only in-frame clones appear in the TCRdb table, and some are missing; sequencing was by immunoSEQ multiplex PCR. Of around 100,000 clones in the sample, about 90% were seen once. The clonotype comes from an adult in good health. The specimen comprised peripheral blood, sampled on day 0 of AZD1222 vaccination.

CDR3 loop: CASLPGEAALNTGELFF. Here the CDR3 DNA reads TGTGCCAGCCTCCCGGGGGAGGCGGCATTGAACACCGGGGAGCTGTTTTTT. The V call is TRBV19, the J call TRBJ2-2, with D possibly matching TRBD2 (6 bases). The CDR3 has 17 residues. V was cut by 9 bases and J by 1 base, with 21 bases left in between. Germline V CDR1 and CDR2: LNHDA, SQIVND (reference sequence).